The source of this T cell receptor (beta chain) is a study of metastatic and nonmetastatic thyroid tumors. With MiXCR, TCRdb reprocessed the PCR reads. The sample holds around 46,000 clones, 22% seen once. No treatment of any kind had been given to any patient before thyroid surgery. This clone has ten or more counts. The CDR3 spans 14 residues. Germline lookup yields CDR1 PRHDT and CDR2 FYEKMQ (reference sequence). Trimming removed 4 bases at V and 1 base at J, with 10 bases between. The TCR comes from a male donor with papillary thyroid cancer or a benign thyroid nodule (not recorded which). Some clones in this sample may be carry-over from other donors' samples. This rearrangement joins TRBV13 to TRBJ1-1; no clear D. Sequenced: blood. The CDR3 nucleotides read TGTGCCAGCAGCTCATTAACGGGGAACACTGAAGCTTTCTTT. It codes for CASSSLTGNTEAFF.